Shown below are 4 T cell receptor beta chains from a single sample sequenced in a study of siplizumab effects on memory and regulatory T cells. Assay used: immunoSEQ multiplex PCR; TCRdb lists only in-frame clones, some missing. This sample has some 120,000 clones, with around 94% found just once. The source material was non-Treg CD4+ T cells sorted from blood. These receptors originate from a human donor in good health.

V gene TRBV10-3 combines with J gene TRBJ2-2; maybe TRBD2 (5 bases). The CDR3 contains 15 residues. Trimming left V 5 bases short and J 0 bases short, with 10 bases between. Germline CDR1 reads ENHRY; CDR2 reads SYGVKD. The CDR3 loop reads CAISLGLANTGELFF. The CDR3 DNA sequence: TGTGCCATCAGTTTAGGACTGGCGAACACCGGGGAGCTGTTTTTT.

The V gene is TRBV10-3, the J gene TRBJ2-7; 9 bases fit TRBD1. CDR3 length: 14 amino acids. V lost 7 bases, J lost 5 bases, and 9 bases stayed unmatched. Germline V gene data show CDR1 as ENHRY and CDR2 as SYGVKD. The CDR3 DNA is TGTGCCATCACCCCCGGGGACAGGGTCCACGAGCAGTACTTC. Amino acids: CAITPGDRVHEQYF.

This sequence joins TRBV5-1 and TRBJ2-3, with 9 positions matching TRBD1. J was trimmed by 0 bases and V by 2 bases; bases with no gene match: 4. The length of the CDR3 is 16 residues. CDR1 SGHRS and CDR2 YFSETQ come from the germline V gene. The CDR3 sequence: CASSLWGQGSTDTQYF. CDR3 sequence (DNA): TGCGCCAGCAGCTTATGGGGACAGGGTAGCACAGATACGCAGTATTTT.

The chain has TRBV6-5 and TRBJ1-2, with D unresolved. V lost 7 bases to trimming and J lost 4 bases, with 13 bases between them. This CDR3 comprises 13 residues. Germline assignment: CDR1 MNHEY and CDR2 SVGAGI. CDR3 sequence: CASNKGVGYGYTF. CDR3 coding DNA: TGTGCCAGCAATAAGGGAGTAGGCTATGGCTACACCTTC.